A single sample gave rise to the 28 T cell receptor beta chains below, sequenced in a study of cytomegalovirus exposure and HLA in healthy donors. The PCR employed 60 Vbeta primers together with 13 Jbeta primers. Sequenced by immunoSEQ multiplex PCR; TCRdb stores in-frame clones only, minus some. This table has roughly 120,000 clones, 9% to 10% appearing once. The specimen sequenced was PBMCs. All receptors come from a man aged 25-40 years in good health and CMV-seronegative.

This clone has a handful of counts. The rearrangement joins TRBV4-3 to TRBJ1-3, with D possibly matching TRBD1 (6 bases). Germline V gives CDR1 LGHNA, CDR2 YSLEER. This CDR3 is 16 amino acids long. The V end lost 2 bases, the J end lost 0 bases, and 11 bases lay between the germline ends. CDR3 sequence (DNA): TGCGCCAGCAGCCAAATTACAGGGTTCTCTGGAAACACCATATATTTT. Its protein product is CASSQITGFSGNTIYF.

This clone was detected only a few times. The CDR3 here is CASSRDRNTEAFF. The DNA for the CDR3 is TGTGCCAGCAGCCGTGACAGGAACACTGAAGCTTTCTTT. The chain recombines TRBV7-2 with TRBJ1-1; D may be TRBD1 (5 bases). Germline lookup yields CDR1 SGHTA and CDR2 FQGNSA. This CDR3 region has 13 residues. Trimming took 5 bases from V and 1 from J, leaving 8 bases between them.

V is TRBV5-1 and J is TRBJ2-6; 8 bases map to TRBD1. This CDR3 contains 18 residues. The V segment lost 4 bases and the J segment 0 bases; nucleotides outside the gene matches: 9. CDR1 is SGHRS and CDR2 is YFSETQ in the germline V gene. The CDR3 DNA is TGCGCCAGCAGCCCCCGGACAGGGAGAAGCTCTGGGGCCAACGTCCTGACTTTC. As protein: CASSPRTGRSSGANVLTF.

This clone occurred a few times. The rearrangement joins TRBV9 to TRBJ2-2, with D hard to call. The length of the CDR3 is 14 residues. V lost 0 bases and J 6 bases, leaving 9 bases between the germline ends. Germline CDR1 is SGDLS and CDR2 is YYNGEE. The CDR3 DNA reads as TGTGCCAGCAGCGTAGTGGAGTCACCCGGGGAGCTGTTTTTT. Translation gives CASSVVESPGELFF. Filled out from reference TRBV9 and TRBJ2-2, the complete variable domain reads DSGVTQTPKHLITATGQRVTLRCSPRSGDLSVYWYQQSLDQGLQFLIQYYNGEERAKGNILERFSAQQFPDLHSELNLSSLELGDSALYFCASSVVESPGELFFGEGSRLTVL.

This clone was detected only a few times. The chain carries TRBV6-1 and TRBJ1-1; 7 positions agree with TRBD1. CDR1 MNHNS and CDR2 SASEGT come from the germline V gene. The V segment lost 8 bases and the J segment 1 base; nucleotides outside the gene matches: 4. The CDR3 covers 13 residues. DNA of the CDR3: TGTGCCAGCGGCAACAGGGGGAACACTGAAGCTTTCTTT. This sequence encodes CASGNRGNTEAFF.

The gene calls are TRBV10-3 and TRBJ2-6; 12 nucleotides line up with TRBD1. J lost 4 bases, V lost 5 bases, and 3 bases had no gene match. Looked up from germline, CDR1 is ENHRY and CDR2 is SYGVKD. The CDR3 is 16 residues long. CDR3 sequence: CAISRDRGQGANVLTF. CDR3 nucleotides: TGTGCCATCAGTCGGGACAGGGGGCAAGGGGCCAACGTCCTGACTTTC.

The chain couples TRBV27 to TRBJ2-5; D is unresolved. From germline, CDR1 is MNHEY and CDR2 SMNVEV (reference sequence). Trimming stripped 9 bases from V and 7 bases from J, with 12 bases between. This CDR3 comprises 11 residues. The CDR3 reads CASRRGWTQYF. DNA of the CDR3: TGTGCCAGTCGACGAGGATGGACCCAGTACTTC.

The chain is built from TRBV27 and TRBJ1-5; D is possibly TRBD1 (5 bases). The germline V and J ends were trimmed by 5 bases and 4 bases, with 18 bases remaining between them. Germline assignment: CDR1 MNHEY and CDR2 SMNVEV (reference sequence). The CDR3 is 16 amino acids. The CDR3, as DNA: TGTGCCAGCAGTCCCAAAGCGGGACGTAGGAATCAGCCCCAGCATTTT. The encoded protein is CASSPKAGRRNQPQHF.

The rearrangement joins TRBV30 to TRBJ1-1; 12 bases map to TRBD1. J gave up 9 bases and V 8 bases, and 10 bases lay outside the gene matches. The CDR3 is 13 residues long. The germline V gene has CDR1 GTSNPN and CDR2 SVGIG (reference sequence). The CDR3 nucleotides are TGTGCCGCAAGCCGGGACAGGGGGCGTAAAGCTTTCTTT. Protein: CAASRDRGRKAFF.

This chain's CDR3 is CAWSGEGTGIREKLFF. CDR3 sequence (DNA): TGTGCCTGGAGTGGAGAGGGAACAGGGATTAGGGAAAAACTGTTTTTT. The J gene is TRBJ1-4, the V gene TRBV30; D possibly corresponds to TRBD1 (6 bases). CDR1 GTSNPN and CDR2 SVGIG come from the germline V gene (reference sequence). The CDR3 has 16 amino acids. The germline V and J ends were trimmed by 1 base and 8 bases, with 20 bases remaining between them.

The chain has TRBV7-9 and TRBJ2-1; 12 bases are a match to TRBD2. CDR3 size: 15 residues. Trimming cost V 1 base and J 8 bases; bases outside gene matches: 3. Germline V gene data show CDR1 as SEHNR and CDR2 as FQNEAQ (reference sequence). In nucleotides, the CDR3 is TGTGCCAGCAGCTTAGGTGCTAGCGGGAGGGATGAGCAGTTCTTC. This translates into CASSLGASGRDEQFF.

CDR3 nucleotide sequence: TGTGCTAGTGGAAACTCGGGACTAGCGGGTCTCAATGAGCAGTTCTTC. Its translation: CASGNSGLAGLNEQFF. The V call is TRBV12-5, the J call TRBJ2-1; 12 bases agree with TRBD2. Germline CDR1 LGHNT, CDR2 FRNRAP. This CDR3 has 16 amino acids. Trimming at V came to 6 bases and at J to 6 bases, leaving 9 bases not matched to a gene.

This sequence joins TRBV19 and TRBJ1-3; tentative D call: TRBD1 (6 bases). CDR1 and CDR2 from the germline V gene are LNHDA and SQIVND (reference sequence). V shed 0 bases and J shed 4 bases, with 10 bases lying between them. This CDR3 spans 15 amino acids. CDR3 coding DNA: TGTGCCAGTAGTATAGATTGGACAGTCGGAAACACCATATATTTT. Protein product: CASSIDWTVGNTIYF.

Only a few counts were recorded for this clone. V and J are TRBV29-1 and TRBJ2-4; 7 bases map to TRBD2. The V segment lost 7 bases and the J segment 1 base; nucleotides outside the gene matches: 10. CDR1 is SQVTM, CDR2 ANQGSEA, per germline. The length of the CDR3 is 15 residues. CDR3 bases: TGCAGCGCCGTCCCCGCTAGCGGCGCCAAAAACATTCAGTACTTC. Amino acid sequence: CSAVPASGAKNIQYF.

The chain recombines TRBV7-3 with TRBJ2-2; D gene uncertain. Trimming removed 3 bases from V and 2 bases from J, with 7 bases in between. The CDR3 has 14 amino acids. Germline-derived CDR1 and CDR2 are SGHTA and FQGTGA. CDR3 in amino acids: CASSFTDNTGELFF. DNA for the CDR3: TGTGCCAGCAGCTTCACAGATAACACCGGGGAGCTGTTTTTT.

The CDR3 sequence is CASRGHLANQPQHF. The DNA of the CDR3 is TGTGCCAGCAGGGGACACCTAGCAAATCAGCCCCAGCATTTT. The gene calls are TRBV19 and TRBJ1-5; tentative D call: TRBD1 (6 bases). Looked up from germline, CDR1 is LNHDA and CDR2 is SQIVND (reference sequence). The V end was cut by 9 bases, the J end by 4 bases, with 16 bases between. This CDR3 has 14 amino acids.

This clone has just a few counts. The gene calls are TRBV5-8 and TRBJ1-4, with D hard to call. This CDR3 has 16 amino acids. Germline-derived CDR1 and CDR2 are SGHTS and YDEGEE. V gave up 1 base and J gave up 8 bases, with 18 bases separating them. CDR3 region: CASSLITIPGAEKLFF. The CDR3 DNA reads as TGTGCCAGCAGCTTGATTACGATCCCGGGAGCCGAAAAACTGTTTTTT.

The gene calls are TRBV15 and TRBJ2-5, with 8 bases aligning to TRBD1. Germline values: CDR1 LNHNV, CDR2 YYDKDF (reference sequence). V gave up 3 bases and J gave up 3 bases; unmatched junction bases: 0. This CDR3 has 13 amino acids. CDR3 sequence (DNA): TGTGCCACCAGCAGGGACAGGGAAGAGACCCAGTACTTC. Amino acid sequence: CATSRDREETQYF.

This rearrangement joins TRBV27 to TRBJ2-1; D remains unclear. Germline values: CDR1 MNHEY, CDR2 SMNVEV (reference sequence). The CDR3 has 14 residues. Trimming took off 6 bases at V and 0 bases at J, with 9 bases between the two ends. The CDR3 DNA follows: TGTGCCAGCAGCTATGGTGACTCCTACAATGAGCAGTTCTTC. It encodes CASSYGDSYNEQFF.

V usage is TRBV27 and J usage is TRBJ1-1, with 8 bases fitting TRBD1. Trimming at V came to 5 bases and at J to 7 bases, leaving 6 bases not matched to a gene. This CDR3 is built from 13 residues. Germline CDR1 is MNHEY and CDR2 is SMNVEV (reference sequence). The chain's CDR3 is CASSHAGGGEAFF. The DNA for the CDR3 is TGTGCCAGCAGTCACGCAGGGGGCGGTGAAGCTTTCTTT.

This chain joins TRBV14 and TRBJ2-7; possibly TRBD2 for D (5 bases). Germline values: CDR1 SGHDN, CDR2 FVKESK. Trimming took off 1 base at V and 3 bases at J, with 10 bases between the two ends. CDR3 length equals 14 residues. CDR3 sequence: CASSQGPGSYEQYF. CDR3 coding DNA: TGTGCCAGCAGCCAAGGCCCGGGGAGCTACGAGCAGTACTTC.

The chain has TRBV6-5 and TRBJ2-5, with unresolved D. CDR1 MNHEY and CDR2 SVGAGI come from the germline V gene. Trimming pared 0 bases from V and 0 bases from J, leaving 8 bases between. The CDR3 runs to 15 residues. CDR3 DNA: TGTGCCAGCAGTTACTCGAGCGCCTACCAAGAGACCCAGTACTTC. Translating it yields CASSYSSAYQETQYF.

This clone turned up a few times. The chain is built from TRBV21-1 and TRBJ1-1. TRBV21-1 is a pseudogene segment. The CDR3 sequence is 15 residues long. The CDR3 DNA reads as TGTGCCAGCAGCAAAAGCTGCGGGGCGCCGGTTGAAGCTTTCTTT. This sequence encodes CASSKSCGAPVEAFF.

The sample holds a few counts of this clone. The rearrangement joins TRBV5-1 to TRBJ1-2; D ambiguous. Trimming took off 4 bases at V and 1 base at J, with 14 bases between the two ends. The CDR3 consists of 15 residues. Per germline, CDR1 SGHRS and CDR2 YFSETQ. This CDR3 is CASSQSPTDNYGYTF. CDR3 DNA: TGCGCCAGCAGCCAATCCCCCACAGATAACTATGGCTACACCTTC.

This clone turned up a few times. This chain uses TRBV6-6 with TRBJ2-7; TRBD1 might be the D (6 bases). Germline values: CDR1 MNHNY, CDR2 SVGAGI (reference sequence). Trimming cost V 6 bases and J 2 bases, with 8 bases left between them. The CDR3 runs 12 residues. The CDR3 reads CASSHRAYEQYF. CDR3 in DNA: TGTGCCAGCAGCCACAGGGCCTACGAGCAGTACTTC.

There are a few counts of this clone. This chain joins TRBV6-8 and TRBJ2-2; 8 nucleotides align to TRBD2. V lost 4 bases, J lost 6 bases, and 13 bases stayed unmatched. This CDR3 contains 17 residues. Germline assignment: CDR1 MNHGY and CDR2 SAAAGT. The CDR3 DNA reads TGTGCCAGCAGTTTGCCGGGACTAGGGCCCACAGCCGGGGAGCTGTTTTTT. Translating it yields CASSLPGLGPTAGELFF.

This clone came up a few times. The J gene is TRBJ2-1, the V gene TRBV27; D uncertain. Germline values: CDR1 MNHEY, CDR2 SMNVEV (reference sequence). CDR3 length equals 13 residues. Trimming shortened V by 6 bases and J by 4 bases, and 10 bases separated the two germline ends. In DNA form, the CDR3 reads TGTGCCAGCAGCAACCTAGGTTACAATGAGCAGTTCTTC. Translated, it gives CASSNLGYNEQFF.

The V gene is TRBV11-3, the J gene TRBJ2-5; 8 bases agree with TRBD1. CDR3 length: 16 amino acids. Germline V gives CDR1 SGHNT, CDR2 YENEEA. The V segment lost 5 bases and the J segment 5 bases; nucleotides outside the gene matches: 13. The CDR3 sequence: CASSNTMGQAGETQYF. CDR3 nucleotide sequence: TGTGCCAGCAGCAATACTATGGGACAGGCGGGGGAGACCCAGTACTTC.